Described below is a single T cell receptor (beta chain) sequence and its context. Antigen: not known. Per germline, CDR1 SGHTA and CDR2 FQGNSA. V dropped 1 base and J dropped 2 bases, with 12 bases sitting between them. This CDR3 is 15 amino acids long. The data derive from a study of cytomegalovirus exposure and HLA in healthy donors. Study results and limitations: Association with HLA alleles at 0.05 false discovery rate was found for 16,951 TCR beta sequences in a later analysis. Cytomegalovirus association was listed for about 160 TCR beta chains. Presence/absence results assume similar sequencing depth per donor, which may not hold.

PCR primers comprised 60 Vbeta and 13 Jbeta primers. Sequenced by immunoSEQ multiplex PCR; TCRdb stores in-frame clones only, minus some. The sample holds 95,000 to 120,000 clones, about 77% seen once. Sequenced material: PBMCs. The chain recombines TRBV7-2 with TRBJ2-7, with a possible D match to TRBD2 (6 bases). This sequence originates from a woman aged 30 to 39 in good health and CMV-seropositive. The CDR3 bases are TGTGCCAGCAGCTTAGTTGGTAGCGGCGCCTACGAGCAGTACTTC. Translation gives CASSLVGSGAYEQYF. Variable domain in full (rest from reference TRBV7-2 and TRBJ2-7): GAGVSQSPSNKVTEKGKDVELRCDPISGHTALYWYRQSLGQGLEFLIYFQGNSAPDKSGLPSDRFSAERTGGSVSTLTIQRTQQEDSAVYLCASSLVGSGAYEQYFGPGTRLTVT.